These T cell receptor delta chains were read from a single sample in a study of gamma-delta T cells after stem cell transplantation. TCRdb re-called the RT-PCR reads through CATT. The sample lists 1,500 to 2,000 delta-chain clones, 15% to 20% occurring once. Sequencing used gamma-delta T cells. The receptors here all came from a human donor. It is not recorded whose cells these are; they may come from a transplant donor. Both conserved end residues are part of each CDR3. The D gene is left open where the match is weak. Rows may omit the clone size; those that give it use once, few, many or a size class.

j_call: TRDJ1; v_call: TRDV1; clone_size: -; d_call: -; cdr3_nt: TGTGCTCTTGGGGAATCCTACAGACCTCCAAACACCGATAAACTCATCTTT; cdr3_aa: CALGESYRPPNTDKLIF
j_call: TRDJ1; v_call: TRDV2; clone_size: few; d_call: -; cdr3_nt: TGTGCCTGTGACCCCATCTCCCATGGGGATCCCGTTAAAGGTCGGTACACCGATAAACTCATCTTT; cdr3_aa: CACDPISHGDPVKGRYTDKLIF
j_call: TRDJ1; v_call: TRDV1; clone_size: -; d_call: TRDD3; cdr3_nt: TGTGCTCTTGGGGTACTTGGCCTTTTCTCTGGGGGATACCCCGATAAACTCATCTTT; cdr3_aa: CALGVLGLFSGGYPDKLIF
j_call: TRDJ1; v_call: TRDV2; clone_size: few; d_call: TRDD3; cdr3_nt: TGTGCCTGTGACCCCTTACTGGGGGAAACAAGGTACACCGATAAACTCATCTTT; cdr3_aa: CACDPLLGETRYTDKLIF
j_call: TRDJ1; v_call: TRDV2; clone_size: -; d_call: -; cdr3_nt: TGTGCCTGTGACACCGTTGCTTCCGGACTGGTGGATACCGTCGATAACCTCATCTTT; cdr3_aa: CACDTVASGLVDTVDNLIF
j_call: TRDJ1; v_call: TRDV3; clone_size: hyperexpanded; d_call: TRDD3; cdr3_nt: TGTGCCTCAGGGGACTCTACGCCGACTGGGGTGATGGCCAACACCGATAAACTCATCTTT; cdr3_aa: CASGDSTPTGVMANTDKLIF
j_call: TRDJ1; v_call: TRDV1; clone_size: large; d_call: TRDD3; cdr3_nt: TGTGCTCTTGGGGTTATTCGTCCCGGACAACCCTACTGGGGGATACAGTACACCGATAAACTCATCTTT; cdr3_aa: CALGVIRPGQPYWGIQYTDKLIF
j_call: TRDJ1; v_call: TRDV3; clone_size: few; d_call: TRDD3; cdr3_nt: TGTGCCTTTAGTGCTCCTGGGGGATACGCGAATCGCGATAAACTCATCTTT; cdr3_aa: CAFSAPGGYANRDKLIF
j_call: TRDJ1; v_call: TRDV2; clone_size: -; d_call: TRDD3; cdr3_nt: TGTGCCTGTGACACCGTAGCTTATACTGGGGACACGGACACCGATAAACTCATCTTT; cdr3_aa: CACDTVAYTGDTDTDKLIF
j_call: TRDJ1; v_call: TRDV1; clone_size: -; d_call: TRDD3; cdr3_nt: TGTGCTCTTGGGGAAATCTGGGAGGCGATGGATGAGGACTGGGGGATGGGCGATAAACTCATCTTT; cdr3_aa: CALGEIWEAMDEDWGMGDKLIF
j_call: TRDJ1; v_call: TRDV1; clone_size: -; d_call: TRDD3; cdr3_nt: TGTGCTCTTGGGGGACTAACTTCACCCTCGTACTGGGGGATACGTCGAACCGATAAACTCATCTTT; cdr3_aa: CALGGLTSPSYWGIRRTDKLIF
j_call: TRDJ1; v_call: TRDV2; clone_size: medium-sized; d_call: TRDD3; cdr3_nt: TGTGCCTGTGACAGACTACTGGGGGATACGCGGGCCGATAAACTCATCTTT; cdr3_aa: CACDRLLGDTRADKLIF